This T cell receptor beta chain was obtained from a study of memory CD8 T cells in hepatitis C reinfection. Study-wide background: Late or post reinfection samples were taken 12 to 24 weeks after detection.

Generated by immunoSEQ multiplex PCR, the TCRdb table keeps only in-frame clones and is missing some. This table holds 45,000 to 50,000 clones, nearly 90% found once. Noted time point: late/post reinfection, 12 to 24 weeks after detection. TCR sequencing was done directly ex vivo on sorted cells, without expansion in vitro. Control naive CD8 T cells came from two donors at all three reinfection time points. Sequenced: naive CD8+ T cells sorted from blood. The TCR comes from a man in his late teens or twenties with hepatitis C virus infection.

As DNA, the CDR3 is TGTGCCAGCAGCTTAGTAACAGGGGGTTTCTATGGCTACACCTTC. The encoded protein is CASSLVTGGFYGYTF. This chain joins TRBV11-2 and TRBJ1-2; TRBD1 matches 8 bases. The CDR3 extends over 15 amino acids. Germline loops: CDR1 SGHAT, CDR2 FQNNGV. Trimming at V came to 1 base and at J to 4 bases, leaving 5 bases not matched to a gene.